This TCR beta chain was retrieved from a study of blood T cell repertoires in COVID-19. Study background: The origin of the acute and convalescent COVID-19 samples was the United States, Italy and Spain.

Seattle's enrolled individuals joined amid active infection and were then monitored longitudinally. V was pared by 3 bases and J by 7 bases, with 6 bases of the junction left unmatched. The germline gives CDR1 MDHEN, CDR2 SYDVKM. This CDR3 is 14 amino acids long. Only in-frame clones appear in the TCRdb table, and some are missing; sequencing was by immunoSEQ multiplex PCR. This table holds some 300,000 clones, around 91% found once. This TCR was sampled from a middle-aged woman with COVID-19, enrolled during active disease. This chain connects TRBV28 to TRBJ1-2, with TRBD1 identical over 9 bases. What was sequenced was peripheral blood. The CDR3 DNA follows: TGTGCCAGCAGTTTCCAGGGACAGGGAGGTGGCTACACCTTC. Amino acid sequence: CASSFQGQGGGYTF.